These 4 T cell receptor beta chains came from one sample sequenced in a study of blood T cell repertoires in COVID-19 (dated by TCRdb to 2020 to 2022). Library preparation employed the immunoSEQ multiplex PCR assay. This is the immuneACCESS table as TCRdb keeps it, with only in-frame sequences that have V and J called. A part of the clones is gone; compared with another copy, unresolved V genes explain less than half, and the rest is unexplained. Here the sample has 380,000 or so clones; approximately 86% occur a single time. Of the sample, 7% to 7.5% falls within the top ten clones. Sample: peripheral blood. The source of these receptors is a woman in her sixties with COVID-19, enrolled during active disease.

The chain couples TRBV3-1 (or the pseudogene TRBV3-2) to TRBJ2-5, with 9 bases aligning to TRBD2. Per germline, CDR1 LGHDT and CDR2 YNNKEL (reference sequence). The CDR3 consists of 15 residues. The ends lost 2 bases at V and 5 bases at J; junction bases unmatched: 6. In DNA, the CDR3 is TGTGCCAGCAGCCAAATGGCGGGGGGGCGTGAGACCCAGTACTTC. Its translation is CASSQMAGGRETQYF.

CDR3 sequence reads: CAWSVRSKVSTDRYQPQHF. DNA for the CDR3: TGTGCCTGGAGTGTAAGGAGCAAGGTATCGACCGATCGGTATCAGCCCCAGCATTTT. The chain is built from TRBV30 and TRBJ1-5; no clear D. Trimming took 0 bases from V and 5 from J, leaving 26 bases between them. This CDR3 spans 19 amino acids. The germline gives CDR1 GTSNPN, CDR2 SVGIG (reference sequence).

The chain joins TRBV7-7 to TRBJ2-5; a possible D gene is TRBD2 (6 bases). Trimming removed 3 bases from V and 1 base from J, with 12 bases in between. The germline gives CDR1 SSHAT, CDR2 FNYEAQ (reference sequence). CDR3 length: 15 residues. In DNA, the CDR3 is TGTGCCAGCAGCTTCGGGACTGGGGGCCAAGAGACCCAGTACTTC. Its translation is CASSFGTGGQETQYF.

The chain combines TRBV19 with TRBJ1-2, with 7 bases that match TRBD1. The germline V gene has CDR1 LNHDA and CDR2 SQIVND (reference sequence). This CDR3 has 15 residues. Trimming cost V 0 bases and J 3 bases; bases outside gene matches: 4. CDR3 sequence: CASSIERGQDYGYTF. In DNA, the CDR3 is TGTGCCAGTAGTATAGAAAGGGGGCAGGACTATGGCTACACCTTC.